The present entry profiles one T cell receptor (beta chain) with its context. As yet, its antigen is unknown. TCRdb re-called the 5' RACE reads through MiXCR, storing one row per CDR3 protein. The top ten clones hold 15% to 20% of a sample with a few hundred thousand distinct CDR3 sequences, 3.5% to 5% of them seen once. This entry belongs to a study of T cells after yellow fever vaccination. Regarding the study as a whole: Most clones from primary vaccination were detected again post-booster (96% CD4, around 90% CD8).

Germline loops: CDR1 SGHTA, CDR2 FQGNSA. The CDR3 spans 14 residues. Trimming pared 8 bases from V and 5 bases from J, leaving 18 bases between. The rearrangement uses TRBV7-2 and TRBJ2-5; D gene unclear. This receptor was obtained from a man in his late teens or twenties who received the YFV17D yellow fever vaccine. The material sequenced was PBMCs, taken 15 days after the yellow fever booster vaccination. The CDR3 region is CASRSTAYLETQYF. The CDR3, as DNA: TGTGCCAGCCGTTCTACAGCCTATCTCGAGACCCAGTACTTC.